This T cell receptor beta chain came from a study of blood T cell repertoires in COVID-19. Using immunoSEQ multiplex PCR, the repertoire was profiled, and TCRdb retains in-frame clones only, with some absent. The data hold about 170,000 clones, with about 83% observed a single time. Germline assignment: CDR1 SGHDT and CDR2 YYEEEE. V lost 3 bases, J lost 4 bases, and 10 bases lay in between. The CDR3 spans 13 residues. The V gene is TRBV5-6, the J gene TRBJ1-1; tentatively, D is TRBD1 (5 bases). Material: peripheral blood. The receptor was derived from a man in his forties who had recovered from COVID-19. CDR3 sequence: CASSSQGGTEAFF. CDR3 nucleotide sequence: TGTGCCAGCAGCTCTCAGGGAGGCACTGAAGCTTTCTTT.